The TCR beta chain described here comes from a study of blood T cell repertoires in COVID-19. Study as a whole: COVID-19 samples from acute and convalescent phases originated in the United States, Italy and Spain.

The Seattle patients joined while their infection was active and were tracked longitudinally afterward. Original processing notes: Nucleated cell number was recorded as an estimate derived from reference gene primer amplification. Assay: immunoSEQ multiplex PCR; the TCRdb copy retains only in-frame clones and omits some. V, J and clone size are those of that table, while D and trimming were read from the DNA. Altogether around 60,000 clones are present, over 75% being singletons, with the ten largest covering more than 15%. The V gene lost 4 bases and the J gene lost 0 bases, with 10 bases spanning the gap. Per germline, CDR1 SEHNR and CDR2 FQNEAQ (reference sequence). The CDR3 loop spans 15 amino acids.

The receptor was derived from a woman between 55 and 75 years old with COVID-19, enrolled during active disease. Material for sequencing was peripheral blood. The J gene is TRBJ1-5, the V gene TRBV7-9; D may be TRBD1 (6 bases). Written as DNA, the CDR3 is TGTGCCAGCAGCTCCGCACAGGGTAGCAATCAGCCCCAGCATTTT. Amino acids: CASSSAQGSNQPQHF.